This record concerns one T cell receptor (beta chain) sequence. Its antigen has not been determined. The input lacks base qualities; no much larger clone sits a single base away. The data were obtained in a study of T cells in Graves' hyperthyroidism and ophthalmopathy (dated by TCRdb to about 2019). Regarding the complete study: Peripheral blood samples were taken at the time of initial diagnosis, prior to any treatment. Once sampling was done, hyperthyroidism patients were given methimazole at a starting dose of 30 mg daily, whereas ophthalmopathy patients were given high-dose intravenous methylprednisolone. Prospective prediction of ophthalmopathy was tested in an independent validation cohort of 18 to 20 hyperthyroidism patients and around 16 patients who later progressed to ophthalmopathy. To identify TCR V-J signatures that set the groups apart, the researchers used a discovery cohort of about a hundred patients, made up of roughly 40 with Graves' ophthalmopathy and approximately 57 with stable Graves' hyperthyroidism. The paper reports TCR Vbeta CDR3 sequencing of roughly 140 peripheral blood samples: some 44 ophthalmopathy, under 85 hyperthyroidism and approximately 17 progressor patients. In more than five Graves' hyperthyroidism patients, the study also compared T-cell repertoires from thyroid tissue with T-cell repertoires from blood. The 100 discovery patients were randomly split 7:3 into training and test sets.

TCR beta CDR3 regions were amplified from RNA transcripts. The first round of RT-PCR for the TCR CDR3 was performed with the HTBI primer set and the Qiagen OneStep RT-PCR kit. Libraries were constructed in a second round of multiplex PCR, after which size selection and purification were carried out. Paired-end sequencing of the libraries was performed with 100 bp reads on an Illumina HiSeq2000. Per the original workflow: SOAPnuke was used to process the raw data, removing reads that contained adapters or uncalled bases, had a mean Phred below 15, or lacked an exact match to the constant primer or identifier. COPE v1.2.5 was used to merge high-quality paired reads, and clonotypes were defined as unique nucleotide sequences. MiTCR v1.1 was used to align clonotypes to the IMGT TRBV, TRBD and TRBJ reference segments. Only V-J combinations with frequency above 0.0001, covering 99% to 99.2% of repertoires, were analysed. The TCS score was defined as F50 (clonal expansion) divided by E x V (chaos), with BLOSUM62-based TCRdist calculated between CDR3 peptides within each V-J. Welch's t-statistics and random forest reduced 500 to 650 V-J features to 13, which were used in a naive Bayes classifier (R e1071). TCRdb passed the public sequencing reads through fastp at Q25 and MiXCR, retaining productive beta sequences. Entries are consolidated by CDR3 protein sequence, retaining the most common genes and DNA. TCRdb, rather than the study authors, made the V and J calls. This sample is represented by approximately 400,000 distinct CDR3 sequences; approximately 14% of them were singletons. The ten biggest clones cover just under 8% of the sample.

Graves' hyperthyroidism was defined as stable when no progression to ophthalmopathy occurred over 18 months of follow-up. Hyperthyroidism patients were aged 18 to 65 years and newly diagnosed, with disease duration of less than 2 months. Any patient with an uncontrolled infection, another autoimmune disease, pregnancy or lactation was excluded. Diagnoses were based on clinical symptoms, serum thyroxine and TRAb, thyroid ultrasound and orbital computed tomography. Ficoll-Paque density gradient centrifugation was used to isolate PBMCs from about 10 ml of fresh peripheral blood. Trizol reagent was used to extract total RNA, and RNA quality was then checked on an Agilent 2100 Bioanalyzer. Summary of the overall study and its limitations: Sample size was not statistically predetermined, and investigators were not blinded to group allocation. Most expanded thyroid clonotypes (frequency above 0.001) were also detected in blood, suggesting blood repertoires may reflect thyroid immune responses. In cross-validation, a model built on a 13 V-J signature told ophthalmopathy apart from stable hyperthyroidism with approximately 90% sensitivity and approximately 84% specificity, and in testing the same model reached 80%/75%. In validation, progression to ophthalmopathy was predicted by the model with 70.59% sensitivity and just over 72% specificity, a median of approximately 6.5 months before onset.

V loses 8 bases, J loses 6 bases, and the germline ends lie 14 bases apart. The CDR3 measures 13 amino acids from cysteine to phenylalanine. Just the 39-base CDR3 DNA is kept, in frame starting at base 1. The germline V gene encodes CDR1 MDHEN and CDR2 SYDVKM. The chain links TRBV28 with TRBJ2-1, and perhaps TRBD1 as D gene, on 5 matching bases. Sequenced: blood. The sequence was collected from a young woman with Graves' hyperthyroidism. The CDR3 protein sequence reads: CASVGRVINEQFF. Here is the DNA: TGTGCCAGCGTTGGCAGGGTGATCAATGAGCAGTTCTTC.